The rows below give T cell receptor beta chains drawn from one sample of a study of T cell responses to AZD1222 COVID-19 vaccine. The protocol was immunoSEQ multiplex PCR, while the TCRdb copy is restricted to in-frame clones and leaves out a portion. Of 150,000 or so clones listed, 80% to 90% are singletons. The sample in question was peripheral blood, obtained on day 0 of MenACWY control vaccination. The receptors shown here come from an adult in good health. The CDR3 runs from the conserved cysteine through the conserved F or W. The order of the fields is V gene, J gene, clone size, D gene, CDR3 DNA, CDR3 protein. D genes are given only for firm matches. Clone sizes are given selectively: once, few, many, or a class where the clone is expanded.

>TRBV5-4|TRBJ2-1|-|TRBD2
TGTGCCAGCAGCATGGGACTAGCGGGAGGGACCTCCTACAATGAGCAGTTCTTC
CASSMGLAGGTSYNEQFF
>TRBV3-1/TRBV3-2|TRBJ2-2|-|-
TGTGCCAGCAGACAGGGAGGGTCAACCGGGGAGCTGTTTTTT
CASRQGGSTGELFF
>TRBV6-5|TRBJ1-6|-|-
TGTGCCAGCACCTGGGGACGGCGAAATTCACCCCTCCACTTT
CASTWGRRNSPLHF
>TRBV18|TRBJ1-5|-|-
TGTGCCAGCTCACTTGGACAGTTAAATCAGCCCCAGCATTTT
CASSLGQLNQPQHF
>TRBV7-2|TRBJ1-1|-|-
TGTGCCAGCAGCACAGATCCACAGGGCGGAGCTTTCTTT
CASSTDPQGGAFF
>TRBV7-9|TRBJ2-1|once|-
TGTGCCAGCGGGGGGTACAATGAGCAGTTCTTC
CASGGYNEQFF
>TRBV3-1/TRBV3-2|TRBJ2-4|few|-
TGTGCCAGCAAGGGCCCAGCGGATGGTAAGGCCAAAAACATTCAGTACTTC
CASKGPADGKAKNIQYF
>TRBV7-2|TRBJ1-1|-|-
TGTGCCAGCAGCCGGGACGGGAACACTGAAGCTTTCTTT
CASSRDGNTEAFF
>TRBV19|TRBJ1-1|-|-
TGTGCCAGTAGCCAGCAGAGGGGGACTGAAGCTTTCTTT
CASSQQRGTEAFF
>TRBV5-1|TRBJ2-1|-|-
TGCGCCAGCAGCCAGTCCTCCCTCAGCTCCTACAATGAGCAGTTCTTC
CASSQSSLSSYNEQFF
>TRBV5-1|TRBJ2-1|-|TRBD2
TGCGCCAGCAGCTTGGGTACTAGCGTCTACAATGAGCAGTTCTTC
CASSLGTSVYNEQFF
>TRBV5-1|TRBJ2-1|-|-
TGCGCCAGCAGCATGATACTCTCCTACAATGAGCAGTTCTTC
CASSMILSYNEQFF
>TRBV6-5|TRBJ1-5|-|TRBD1
TGTGCCAGCAGATTGACAGGGGGTAATCAGCCCCAGCATTTT
CASRLTGGNQPQHF
>TRBV15|TRBJ1-1|-|TRBD1
TGTGCCACCAGCAGAGTAAGGGCAGGGGGCTCTGAAGCTTTCTTT
CATSRVRAGGSEAFF
>TRBV6-2/TRBV6-3|TRBJ1-1|-|-
TGTGCCAGCAGTTACGGGGGGGAGAACACTGAAGCTTTCTTT
CASSYGGENTEAFF
>TRBV7-8|TRBJ2-3|once|-
TGTGCCAGCAGCCTTCGGGGCCCCGGGGATACGCAGTATTTT
CASSLRGPGDTQYF
>TRBV24-1|TRBJ2-2|-|-
TGTGCCACCAGTACTCCCGCAGGCAGAAGCACCGGGGAGCTGTTTTTT
CATSTPAGRSTGELFF
>TRBV5-1|TRBJ2-7|once|-
TGCGCCAGCAGCTTGGCACAGGGGGGGCCCTACGAGCAGTACTTC
CASSLAQGGPYEQYF
>TRBV4-2|TRBJ1-5|-|TRBD1
TGTGCCAGCAGCCGTGACAGGGCGGGAAATCAGCCCCAGCATTTT
CASSRDRAGNQPQHF
>TRBV19|TRBJ1-1|once|-
TGTGCCAGTAGTAAATCCGGGGGCTACACTGAAGCTTTCTTT
CASSKSGGYTEAFF
>TRBV2|TRBJ1-2|once|TRBD1
TGTGCCAGCTCTGAGGGGGCCTATGGCTACACCTTC
CASSEGAYGYTF
>TRBV7-2|TRBJ1-2|-|-
TGTGCCAGCAGCCCGACGCTAGGGGGCTATGGCTACACCTTC
CASSPTLGGYGYTF
>TRBV14|TRBJ1-1|-|TRBD1
TGTGCCAGCAGCCGTCAAAACTTCCGGGACAGGGTCGAGAACACTGAAGCTTTCTTT
CASSRQNFRDRVENTEAFF
>TRBV28|TRBJ1-1|few|-
TGTGCCAGCAGTTTATCCACTTCCGCTGAAGCTTTCTTT
CASSLSTSAEAFF
>TRBV19|TRBJ2-4|-|TRBD1
TGTGCCAGTAGTCCCGGACAGGGGGCAAACATTCAGTACTTC
CASSPGQGANIQYF
>TRBV6-5|TRBJ2-7|-|TRBD2
TGTGCCAGCACTCCTAGCGGGAGGCAAAGCGAGCAGTACTTC
CASTPSGRQSEQYF
>TRBV5-4|TRBJ1-1|-|-
TGTGCCAGCAGCTTGCCCGGGAGACTAGACAGGAACACTGAAGCTTTCTTT
CASSLPGRLDRNTEAFF
>TRBV5-6|TRBJ2-3|-|-
TGTGCCAGCAGCTTTTTTAGCACAGATACGCAGTATTTT
CASSFFSTDTQYF
>TRBV10-2|TRBJ1-5|-|-
TGCGCCAGCAGTGGGGACCCAAGGGAGATAGGCAATCAGCCCCAGCATTTT
CASSGDPREIGNQPQHF
>TRBV6-5|TRBJ1-5|-|-
TGTGCCAGCCGAAGGGGACGGCAGGGCGGTCAGCCCCAGCATTTT
CASRRGRQGGQPQHF
>TRBV9|TRBJ2-3|-|-
TGTGCCAGCAGCGTAGGGGACCCGCCAAATACGCAGTATTTT
CASSVGDPPNTQYF
>TRBV9|TRBJ2-2|-|-
TGTGCCAGCAGCGTAACCGGTAACACCGGGGAGCTGTTTTTT
CASSVTGNTGELFF
>TRBV4-2|TRBJ1-2|-|-
TGTGCCAGCAGCCAGTACAGGGCTGAGTATGGCTACACCTTC
CASSQYRAEYGYTF
>TRBV10-3|TRBJ2-7|-|-
TGTGCCATCAGTGAGGGGGGTGACAGCTCATACGAGCAGTACTTC
CAISEGGDSSYEQYF
>TRBV5-6|TRBJ2-3|-|-
TGTGCCAGCGAGGATTACACAGATACGCAGTATTTT
CASEDYTDTQYF
>TRBV19|TRBJ1-2|-|-
TGTGCCAGTACCCCCCCGGGGGGCAACTATGGCTACACCTTC
CASTPPGGNYGYTF
>TRBV23-1|TRBJ1-4|-|TRBD1
TGCGCCAGCAGTCACCTGGGACAGGGCCATGAAAAACTGTTTTTT
CASSHLGQGHEKLFF
>TRBV28|TRBJ1-1|-|-
TGTGCCAGCAGTTTATACGGCAGGGGAGGGACTGAAGCTTTCTTT
CASSLYGRGGTEAFF
>TRBV28|TRBJ2-6|-|-
TGTGCCAGCAGTTCCCCGAGGGAATCTGGGGCCAACGTCCTGACTTTC
CASSSPRESGANVLTF
>TRBV29-1|TRBJ2-7|-|-
TGCAGCGCTGTAGGGGAACCAGGCAGGACCTACGAGCAGTACTTC
CSAVGEPGRTYEQYF
>TRBV25-1|TRBJ2-1|once|TRBD1
TGTGCCAGCACCCTCCTAGGGACAGGATCCAATGAGCAGTTCTTC
CASTLLGTGSNEQFF
>TRBV18|TRBJ1-4|-|-
TGTGCCAGCTCACTCAACTCAGCAGGGGCTAATGAAAAACTGTTTTTT
CASSLNSAGANEKLFF
>TRBV4-2|TRBJ1-6|-|-
TGTGCCAGCAGCCCCCCTCTGGCCTCGGATTCACCCCTCCACTTT
CASSPPLASDSPLHF
>TRBV5-6|TRBJ1-6|-|-
TGTGCCAGCAGCTTGGCCAGGTCTCCGTCACCCCTCCACTTT
CASSLARSPSPLHF
>TRBV7-2|TRBJ1-5|-|-
TGTGCCAGCAGCTCGGATCCGGGACATAATCAGCCCCAGCATTTT
CASSSDPGHNQPQHF
>TRBV6-5|TRBJ1-2|-|-
TGTGCCAGCAGTCCCGCAGGACCGCGCTATGGCTACACCTTC
CASSPAGPRYGYTF
>TRBV19|TRBJ1-5|-|-
TGTGCCAGTACTCTGTGGGTCCCTGGGGGCATCAATCAGCCCCAGCATTTT
CASTLWVPGGINQPQHF
>TRBV4-3|TRBJ1-2|-|-
TGCGCCAGCAGCCAAACGTCGACAGGCCGGTATGGCTACACCTTC
CASSQTSTGRYGYTF
>TRBV29-1|TRBJ1-2|-|-
TGCAGCGTTGGGAAGGGAAACTATGGCTACACCTTC
CSVGKGNYGYTF
>TRBV7-2|TRBJ2-7|-|-
TGTGCCAGCTCCCCGAGTCCATCCTACGAGCAGTACTTC
CASSPSPSYEQYF
>TRBV29-1|TRBJ1-4|-|-
TGCAGCGTCGCCTCGGGTGAAGGTCGTGAAAAACTGTTTTTT
CSVASGEGREKLFF
>TRBV28|TRBJ2-2|once|-
TGTGCCAGCAGTTCACCATCCGGGGAGCTGTTTTTT
CASSSPSGELFF
>TRBV6-6|TRBJ2-1|-|-
TGTGCCAGCTCGACTTGGGGGCCGGGGGGCAATGAGCAGTTCTTC
CASSTWGPGGNEQFF
>TRBV7-2|TRBJ1-1|-|-
TGTGCCAGCAGCTTAATGGGCGCGGGAGAGGTTGCTTTCTTT
CASSLMGAGEVAFF